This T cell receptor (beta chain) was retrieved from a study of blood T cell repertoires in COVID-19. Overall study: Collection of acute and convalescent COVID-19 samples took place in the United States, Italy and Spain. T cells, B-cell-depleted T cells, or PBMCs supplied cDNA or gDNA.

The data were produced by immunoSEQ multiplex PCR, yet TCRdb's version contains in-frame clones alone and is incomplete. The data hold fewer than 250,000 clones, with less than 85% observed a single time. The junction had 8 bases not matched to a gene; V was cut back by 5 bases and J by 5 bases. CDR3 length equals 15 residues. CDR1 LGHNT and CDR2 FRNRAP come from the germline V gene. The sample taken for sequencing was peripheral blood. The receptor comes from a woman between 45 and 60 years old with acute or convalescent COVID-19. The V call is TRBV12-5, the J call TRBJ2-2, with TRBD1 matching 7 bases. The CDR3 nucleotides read TGTGCTAGTGGTCCCCAGGGGGTGGGAACCGGGGAGCTGTTTTTT. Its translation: CASGPQGVGTGELFF.